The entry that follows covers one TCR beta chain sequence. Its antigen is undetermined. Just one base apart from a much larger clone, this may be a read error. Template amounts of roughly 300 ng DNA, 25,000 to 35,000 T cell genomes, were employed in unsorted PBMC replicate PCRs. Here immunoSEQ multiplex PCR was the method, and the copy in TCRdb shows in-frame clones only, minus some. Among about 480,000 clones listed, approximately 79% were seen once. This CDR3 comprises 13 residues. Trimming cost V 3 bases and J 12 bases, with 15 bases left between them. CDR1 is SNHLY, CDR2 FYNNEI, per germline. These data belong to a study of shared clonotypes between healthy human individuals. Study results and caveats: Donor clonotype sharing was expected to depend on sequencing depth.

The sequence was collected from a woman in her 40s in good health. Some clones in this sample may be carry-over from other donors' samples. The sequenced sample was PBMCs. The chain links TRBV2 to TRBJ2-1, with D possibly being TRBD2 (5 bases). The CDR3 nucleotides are TGTGCCAGCAGTGAGCAGCGGAGAGGCGGGCAGTTCTTC. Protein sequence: CASSEQRRGGQFF.